This TCR beta chain was obtained from a study of blood T cell repertoires in COVID-19. On the study more broadly: Acute and convalescent COVID-19 samples came from the United States, Italy and Spain.

This CDR3 has 13 amino acids. Germline CDR1 KGHSH, CDR2 LQKENI. V was trimmed by 2 bases and J by 8 bases, leaving 10 bases between them. Methods used by the authors: The authors estimated nucleated cell counts from reference gene primer amplification. Profiling relied on immunoSEQ multiplex PCR, and the TCRdb table lists in-frame clones only, not all of them. V, J and clone size derive from that table, while D and trimming were established from the DNA sequence. The sample contains over 200,000 clones, about 90% of which appear only once. Sequences were obtained from PBMCs or T cells enriched from blood (not recorded which). The chain is built from TRBV18 and TRBJ1-3; D gene uncertain. The clonotype comes from a man aged 30-40 years who had recovered from COVID-19. The CDR3 coding sequence is TGTGCCAGCTCACCAACTTTCGGGGACACCATATATTTT. This codes for CASSPTFGDTIYF. Using reference TRBV18 and TRBJ1-3 for the parts outside the CDR3, the full variable domain is NAGVMQNPRHLVRRRGQEARLRCSPMKGHSHVYWYRQLPEEGLKFMVYLQKENIIDESGMPKERFSAEFPKEGPSILRIQQVVRGDSAAYFCASSPTFGDTIYFGEGSWLTVV.